What follows is one TCR beta chain and its context. V lost 4 bases and J 1 base, leaving 14 bases between the germline ends. Germline V gives CDR1 LGHDT, CDR2 YNNKEL (reference sequence). This CDR3 has 15 residues. This sample was included in a study of blood T cell repertoires in COVID-19. About the research overall: Nucleic acid was either cDNA or gDNA, and it came from T cells, B-cell-depleted T cells, or PBMCs.

As processed by the authors: The assay estimated nucleated cells by amplifying reference gene primers. Sequencing was performed with immunoSEQ multiplex PCR; in TCRdb, only in-frame clones are kept and a portion is missing. That table is the source of V, J and clone size, and D and trimming were worked out from the DNA. The data hold fewer than 300,000 clones, with roughly nine tenths observed a single time. The TCR sequence derives from a woman aged 30 to 39 with COVID-19, enrolled during active disease. Sequences were obtained from peripheral blood. This chain joins TRBV3-1 (or the pseudogene TRBV3-2) and TRBJ2-7; possible D gene TRBD1, 6 bases. CDR3 sequence (DNA): TGTGCCAGCAGCCGAACTCCACAGGGTTCCTACGAGCAGTACTTC. Amino acid sequence: CASSRTPQGSYEQYF.